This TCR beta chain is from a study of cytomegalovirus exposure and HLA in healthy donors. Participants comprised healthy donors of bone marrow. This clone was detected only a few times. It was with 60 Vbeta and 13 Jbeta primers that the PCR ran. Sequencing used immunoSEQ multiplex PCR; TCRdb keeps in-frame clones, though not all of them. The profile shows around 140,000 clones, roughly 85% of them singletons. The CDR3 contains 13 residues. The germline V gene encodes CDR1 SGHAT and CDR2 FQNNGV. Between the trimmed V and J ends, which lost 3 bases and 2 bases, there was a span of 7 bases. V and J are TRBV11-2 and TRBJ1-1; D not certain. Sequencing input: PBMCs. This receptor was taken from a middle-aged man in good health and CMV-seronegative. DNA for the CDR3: TGTGCCAGCAGCTTCGTTTTCAACACTGAAGCTTTCTTT. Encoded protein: CASSFVFNTEAFF. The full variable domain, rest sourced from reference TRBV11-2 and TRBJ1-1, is EAGVAQSPRYKIIEKRQSVAFWCNPISGHATLYWYQQILGQGPKLLIQFQNNGVVDDSQLPKDRFSAERLKGVDSTLKIQPAKLEDSAVYLCASSFVFNTEAFFGQGTRLTVV.